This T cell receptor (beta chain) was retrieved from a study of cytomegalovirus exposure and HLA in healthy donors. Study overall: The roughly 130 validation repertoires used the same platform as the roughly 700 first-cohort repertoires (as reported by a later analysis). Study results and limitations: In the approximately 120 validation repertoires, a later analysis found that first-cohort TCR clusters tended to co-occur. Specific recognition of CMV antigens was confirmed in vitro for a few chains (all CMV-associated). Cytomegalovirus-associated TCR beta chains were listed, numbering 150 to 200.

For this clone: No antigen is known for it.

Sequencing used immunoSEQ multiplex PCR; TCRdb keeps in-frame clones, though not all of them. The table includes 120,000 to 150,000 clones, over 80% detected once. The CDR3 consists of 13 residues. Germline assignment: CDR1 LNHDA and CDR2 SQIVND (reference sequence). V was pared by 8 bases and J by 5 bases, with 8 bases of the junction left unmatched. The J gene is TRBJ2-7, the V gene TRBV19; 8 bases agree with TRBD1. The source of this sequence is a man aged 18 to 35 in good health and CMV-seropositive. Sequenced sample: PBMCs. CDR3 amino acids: CASGSRQGNEQYF. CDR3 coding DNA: TGTGCCAGTGGGAGTAGACAGGGGAACGAGCAGTACTTC.